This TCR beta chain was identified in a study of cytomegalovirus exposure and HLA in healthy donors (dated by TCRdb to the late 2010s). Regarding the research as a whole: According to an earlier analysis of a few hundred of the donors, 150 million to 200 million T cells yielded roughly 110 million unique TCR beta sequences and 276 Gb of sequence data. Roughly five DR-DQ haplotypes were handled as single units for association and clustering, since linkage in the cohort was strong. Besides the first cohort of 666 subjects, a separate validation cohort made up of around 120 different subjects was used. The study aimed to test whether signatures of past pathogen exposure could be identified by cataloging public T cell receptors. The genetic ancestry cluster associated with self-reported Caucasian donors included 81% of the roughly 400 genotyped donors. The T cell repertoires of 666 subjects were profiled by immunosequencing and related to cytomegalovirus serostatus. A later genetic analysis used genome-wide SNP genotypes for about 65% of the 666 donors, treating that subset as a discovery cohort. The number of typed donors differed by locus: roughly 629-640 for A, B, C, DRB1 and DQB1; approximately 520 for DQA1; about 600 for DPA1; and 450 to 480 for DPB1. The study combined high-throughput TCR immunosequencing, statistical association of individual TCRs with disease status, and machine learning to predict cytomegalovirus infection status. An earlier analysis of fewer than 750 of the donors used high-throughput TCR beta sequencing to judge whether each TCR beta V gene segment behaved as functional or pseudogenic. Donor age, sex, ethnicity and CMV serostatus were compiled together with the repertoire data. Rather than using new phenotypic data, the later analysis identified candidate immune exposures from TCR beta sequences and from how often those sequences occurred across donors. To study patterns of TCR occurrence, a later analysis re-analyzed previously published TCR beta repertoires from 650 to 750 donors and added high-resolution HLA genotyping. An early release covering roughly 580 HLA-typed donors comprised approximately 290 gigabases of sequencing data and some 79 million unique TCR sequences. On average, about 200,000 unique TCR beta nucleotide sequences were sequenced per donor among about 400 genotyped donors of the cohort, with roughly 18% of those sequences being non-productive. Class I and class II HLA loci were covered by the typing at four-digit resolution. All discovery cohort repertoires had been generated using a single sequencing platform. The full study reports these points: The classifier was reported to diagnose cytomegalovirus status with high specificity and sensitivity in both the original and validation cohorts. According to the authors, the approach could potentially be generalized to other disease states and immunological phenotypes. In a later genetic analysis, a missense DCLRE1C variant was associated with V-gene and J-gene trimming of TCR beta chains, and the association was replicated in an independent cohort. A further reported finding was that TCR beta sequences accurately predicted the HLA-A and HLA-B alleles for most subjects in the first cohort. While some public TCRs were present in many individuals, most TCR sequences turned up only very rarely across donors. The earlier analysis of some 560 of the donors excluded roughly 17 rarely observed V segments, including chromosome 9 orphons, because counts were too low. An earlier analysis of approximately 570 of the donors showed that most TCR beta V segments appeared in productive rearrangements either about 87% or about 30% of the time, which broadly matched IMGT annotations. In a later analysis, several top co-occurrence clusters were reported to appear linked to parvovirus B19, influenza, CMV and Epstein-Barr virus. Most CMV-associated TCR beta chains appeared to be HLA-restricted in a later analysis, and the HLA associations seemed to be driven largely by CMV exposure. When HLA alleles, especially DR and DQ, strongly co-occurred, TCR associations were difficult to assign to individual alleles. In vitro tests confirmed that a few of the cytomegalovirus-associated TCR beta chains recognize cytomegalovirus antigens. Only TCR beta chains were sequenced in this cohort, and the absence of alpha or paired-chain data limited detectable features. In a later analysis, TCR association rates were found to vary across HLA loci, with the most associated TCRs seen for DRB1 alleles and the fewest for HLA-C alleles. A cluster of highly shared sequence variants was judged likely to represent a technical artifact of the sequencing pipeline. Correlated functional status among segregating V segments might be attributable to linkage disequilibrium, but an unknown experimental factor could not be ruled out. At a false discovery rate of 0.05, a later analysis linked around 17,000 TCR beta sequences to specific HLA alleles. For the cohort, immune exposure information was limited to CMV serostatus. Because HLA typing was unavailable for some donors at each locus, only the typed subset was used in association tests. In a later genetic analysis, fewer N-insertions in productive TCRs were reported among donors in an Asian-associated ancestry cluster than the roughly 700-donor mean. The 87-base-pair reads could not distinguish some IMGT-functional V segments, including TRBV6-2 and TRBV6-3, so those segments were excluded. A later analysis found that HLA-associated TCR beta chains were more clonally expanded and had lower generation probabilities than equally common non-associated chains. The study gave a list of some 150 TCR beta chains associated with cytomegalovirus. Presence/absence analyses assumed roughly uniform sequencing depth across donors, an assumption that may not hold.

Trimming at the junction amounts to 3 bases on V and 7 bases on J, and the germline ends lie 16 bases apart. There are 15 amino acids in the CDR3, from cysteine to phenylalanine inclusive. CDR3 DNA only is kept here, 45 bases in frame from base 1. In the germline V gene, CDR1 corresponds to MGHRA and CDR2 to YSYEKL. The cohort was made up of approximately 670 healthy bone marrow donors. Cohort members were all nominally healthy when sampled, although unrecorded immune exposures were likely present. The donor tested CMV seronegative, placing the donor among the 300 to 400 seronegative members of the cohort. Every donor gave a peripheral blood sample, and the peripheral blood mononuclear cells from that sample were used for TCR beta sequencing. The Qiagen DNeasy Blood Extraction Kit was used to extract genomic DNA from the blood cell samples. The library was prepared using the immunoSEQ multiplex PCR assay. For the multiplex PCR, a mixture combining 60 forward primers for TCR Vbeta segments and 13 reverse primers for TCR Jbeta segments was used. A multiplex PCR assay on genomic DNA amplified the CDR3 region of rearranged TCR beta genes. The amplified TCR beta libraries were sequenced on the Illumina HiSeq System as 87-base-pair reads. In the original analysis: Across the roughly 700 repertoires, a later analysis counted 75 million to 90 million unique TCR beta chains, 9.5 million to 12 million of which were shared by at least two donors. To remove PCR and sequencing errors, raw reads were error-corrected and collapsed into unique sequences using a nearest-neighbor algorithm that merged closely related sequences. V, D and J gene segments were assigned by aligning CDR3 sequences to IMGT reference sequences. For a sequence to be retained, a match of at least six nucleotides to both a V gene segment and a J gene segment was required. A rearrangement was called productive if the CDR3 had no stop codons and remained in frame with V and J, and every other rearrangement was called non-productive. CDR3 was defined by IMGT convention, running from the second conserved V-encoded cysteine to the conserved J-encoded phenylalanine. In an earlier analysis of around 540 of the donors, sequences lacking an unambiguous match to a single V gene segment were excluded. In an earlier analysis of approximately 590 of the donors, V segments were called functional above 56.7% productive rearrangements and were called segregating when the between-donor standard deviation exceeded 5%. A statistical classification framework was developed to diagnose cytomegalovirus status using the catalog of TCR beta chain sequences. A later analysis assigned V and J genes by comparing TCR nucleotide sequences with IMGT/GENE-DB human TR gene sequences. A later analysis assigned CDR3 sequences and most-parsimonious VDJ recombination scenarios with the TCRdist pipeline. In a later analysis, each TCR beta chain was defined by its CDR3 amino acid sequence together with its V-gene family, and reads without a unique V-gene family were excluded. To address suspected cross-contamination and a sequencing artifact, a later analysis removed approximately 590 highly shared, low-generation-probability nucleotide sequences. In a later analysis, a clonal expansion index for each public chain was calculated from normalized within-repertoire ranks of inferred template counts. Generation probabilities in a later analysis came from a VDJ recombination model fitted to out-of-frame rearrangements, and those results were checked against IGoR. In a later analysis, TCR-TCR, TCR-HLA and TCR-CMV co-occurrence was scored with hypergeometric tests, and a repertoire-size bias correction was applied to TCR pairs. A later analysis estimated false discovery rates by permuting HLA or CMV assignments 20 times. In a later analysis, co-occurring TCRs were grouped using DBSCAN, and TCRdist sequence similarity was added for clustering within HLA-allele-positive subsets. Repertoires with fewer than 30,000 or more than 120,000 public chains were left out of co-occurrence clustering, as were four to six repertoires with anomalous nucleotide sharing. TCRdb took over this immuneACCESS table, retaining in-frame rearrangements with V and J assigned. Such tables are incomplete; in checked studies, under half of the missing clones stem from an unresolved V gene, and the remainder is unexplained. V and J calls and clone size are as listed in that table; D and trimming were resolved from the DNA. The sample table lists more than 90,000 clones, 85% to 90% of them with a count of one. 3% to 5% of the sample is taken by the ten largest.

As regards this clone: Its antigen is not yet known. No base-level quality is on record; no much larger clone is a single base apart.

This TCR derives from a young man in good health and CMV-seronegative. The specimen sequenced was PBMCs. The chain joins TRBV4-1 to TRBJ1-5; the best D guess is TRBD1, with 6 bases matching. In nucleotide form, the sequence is TGCGCCAGCAGCCAGTACATTGGGGGGGGCCAGCCCCAGCATTTT. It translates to CASSQYIGGGQPQHF.